The 4 T cell receptor beta chains below all came from one sample that was sequenced in a study of siplizumab effects on memory and regulatory T cells. The data were produced by immunoSEQ multiplex PCR, yet TCRdb's version contains in-frame clones alone and is incomplete. Altogether some 90,000 clones are present, about 90% being singletons, with the ten largest covering 15%. Sequenced input: CD4+ T cells sorted from blood. The receptor set was obtained from a human donor in good health.

The V and J genes are TRBV5-1 and TRBJ1-1; 7 bases are shared with TRBD1. With 5 bases clipped from V and 5 bases from J, the junction kept 12 bases outside the gene matches. Germline lookup yields CDR1 SGHRS and CDR2 YFSETQ. The CDR3 is 15 residues long. The CDR3 loop is CASRPHHRGGTEAFF. In DNA, the CDR3 is TGCGCCAGCAGACCACACCACAGGGGTGGTACTGAAGCTTTCTTT.

The chain recombines TRBV10-2 with TRBJ1-1, with 9 bases fitting TRBD1. CDR3 size: 16 residues. V shed 4 bases and J 4 bases; nucleotides not matched to a gene: 10. CDR1 is WSHSY and CDR2 is SAAADI in the germline V gene. The CDR3 reads CASSGGTGGGFTEAFF. The DNA for the CDR3 is TGCGCCAGCAGTGGAGGTACAGGGGGCGGGTTCACTGAAGCTTTCTTT.

The gene calls are TRBV13 and TRBJ2-7; D is perhaps TRBD2 (6 bases). This CDR3 is 16 amino acids long. Deletions cut 4 bases from V and 0 bases from J, with 16 bases between. Germline V gene data show CDR1 as PRHDT and CDR2 as FYEKMQ (reference sequence). The CDR3 here is CASSSYRDGSSYEQYF. CDR3 sequence (DNA): TGTGCCAGCAGCTCCTACCGGGACGGGAGCTCCTACGAGCAGTACTTC.

This rearrangement joins TRBV27 to TRBJ2-7; 8 bases match TRBD2. The CDR3 contains 18 residues. Germline V gene lookup returns CDR1 MNHEY and CDR2 SMNVEV (reference sequence). Trimming removed 0 bases from V and 4 bases from J; junction bases left unmatched: 14. DNA of the CDR3: TGTGCCAGCAGTTTATCGAGGCGAAGCGGGAGCGGTTTGTACGAGCAGTACTTC. Its translation: CASSLSRRSGSGLYEQYF.